This T cell receptor (beta chain) derives from a study of prognosis after radiotherapy for stage I lung cancer. Prior chemotherapy, radiotherapy and other malignancies were absent; CT and PET/CT showed node-negative disease. Sample collection consisted of about 6 milliliters of peripheral blood drawn at each of two time points. As concerns this clonotype: This may be a read error, as it is one base from a much larger clone.

V lost 5 bases to trimming and J lost 4 bases, with 17 bases between them. There are 15 residues in the CDR3. Using two-round multiplex PCR, the authors amplified TCR beta CDR3 from genomic DNA. The use of primers specific to each TRBV and TRBJ gene characterized first-round PCR. Second-round PCR used universal primers. TCRdb called the multiplex PCR reads again in MiXCR, with one record for every CDR3 protein. The table lists some 34,000 distinct CDR3 sequences, more than 30% of them singletons. The source was PBMCs, collected before or after stereotactic body radiation therapy (not recorded which). The receptor was derived from a donor aged 50 or older with non-small cell lung cancer. The V call is TRBV12-3 or TRBV12-4, the J call TRBJ2-5; D remains unclear. Here the CDR3 DNA reads TGTGCCAGCAGTCGGAATCACCGTTACCGAGAGACCCAGTACTTC. It is translated as CASSRNHRYRETQYF.